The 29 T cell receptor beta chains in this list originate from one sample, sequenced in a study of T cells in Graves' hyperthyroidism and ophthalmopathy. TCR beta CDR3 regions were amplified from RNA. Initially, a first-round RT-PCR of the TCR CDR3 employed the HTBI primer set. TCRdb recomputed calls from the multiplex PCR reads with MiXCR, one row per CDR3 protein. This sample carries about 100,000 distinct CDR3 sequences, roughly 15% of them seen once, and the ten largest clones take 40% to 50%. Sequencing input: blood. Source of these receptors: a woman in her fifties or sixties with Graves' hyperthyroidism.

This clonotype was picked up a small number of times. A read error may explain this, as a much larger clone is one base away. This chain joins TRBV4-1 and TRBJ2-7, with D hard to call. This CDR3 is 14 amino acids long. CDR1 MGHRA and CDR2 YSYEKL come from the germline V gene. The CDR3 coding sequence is TGCGCCAGCAGCCAAGAGGACCGCTCCTACAAGCAGTACTTC. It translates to CASSQEDRSYKQYF.

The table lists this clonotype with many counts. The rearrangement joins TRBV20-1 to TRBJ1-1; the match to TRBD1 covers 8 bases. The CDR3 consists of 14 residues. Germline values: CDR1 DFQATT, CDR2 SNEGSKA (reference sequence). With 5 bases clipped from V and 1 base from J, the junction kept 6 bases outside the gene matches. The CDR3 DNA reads TGCAGTGCTCCCTTGGACAGGGCGAACACTGAAGCTTTCTTT. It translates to CSAPLDRANTEAFF.

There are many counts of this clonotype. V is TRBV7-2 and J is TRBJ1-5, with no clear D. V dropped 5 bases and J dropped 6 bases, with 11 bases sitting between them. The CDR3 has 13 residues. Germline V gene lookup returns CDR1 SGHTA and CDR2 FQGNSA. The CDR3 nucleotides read TGTGCCAGCAGCCCGGCAACGGTTCAGCCCCAGCATTTT. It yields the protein CASSPATVQPQHF.

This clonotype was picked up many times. For the CDR3, the DNA is TGCGCCAGCAGCTACTTAGCGGGAGGGCCAGATACGCAGTATTTT. It specifies CASSYLAGGPDTQYF. The gene calls are TRBV5-1 and TRBJ2-3, with TRBD2 matching over 11 bases. This CDR3 is built from 15 residues. Germline V gene data show CDR1 as SGHRS and CDR2 as YFSETQ. Unmatched junction bases numbered 4, after V lost 3 bases and J lost 4 bases.

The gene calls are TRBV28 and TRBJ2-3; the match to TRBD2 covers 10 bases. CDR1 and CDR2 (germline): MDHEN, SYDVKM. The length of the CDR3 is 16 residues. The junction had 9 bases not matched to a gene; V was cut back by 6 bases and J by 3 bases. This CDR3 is CASSPEAGGYTDTQYF. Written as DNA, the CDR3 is TGTGCCAGCAGCCCTGAAGCGGGAGGGTATACAGATACGCAGTATTTT.

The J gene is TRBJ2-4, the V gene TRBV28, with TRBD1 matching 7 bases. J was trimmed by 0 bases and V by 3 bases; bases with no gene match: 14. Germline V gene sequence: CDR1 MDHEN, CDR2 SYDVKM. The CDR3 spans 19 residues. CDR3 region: CASSFISTQQGLAKNIQYF. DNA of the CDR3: TGTGCCAGCAGTTTCATCTCGACCCAACAGGGGCTAGCCAAAAACATTCAGTACTTC.

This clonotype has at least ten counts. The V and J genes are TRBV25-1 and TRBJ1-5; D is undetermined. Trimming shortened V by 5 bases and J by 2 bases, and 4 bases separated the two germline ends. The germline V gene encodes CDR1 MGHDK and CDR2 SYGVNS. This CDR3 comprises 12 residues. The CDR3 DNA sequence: TGTGCCAGCAGTTGGGGCAATCAGCCCCAGCATTTT. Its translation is CASSWGNQPQHF.

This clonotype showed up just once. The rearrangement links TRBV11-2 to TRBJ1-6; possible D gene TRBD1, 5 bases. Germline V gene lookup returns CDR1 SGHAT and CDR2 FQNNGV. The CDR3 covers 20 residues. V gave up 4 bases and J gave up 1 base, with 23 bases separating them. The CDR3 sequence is CASSSYWIPRGGSYNSPLHF. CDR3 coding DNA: TGTGCCAGCAGCTCCTACTGGATCCCCCGTGGGGGTTCCTATAATTCACCCCTCCACTTT.

The CDR3: CASSFGGIGEAFF. DNA for the CDR3: TGCGCCAGCAGCTTTGGAGGAATTGGAGAAGCTTTCTTT. The chain is built from TRBV5-1 and TRBJ1-1; D unresolved. V lost 2 bases, J lost 8 bases, and 13 bases lay in between. Germline CDR1 and CDR2: SGHRS and YFSETQ. CDR3 length equals 13 residues.

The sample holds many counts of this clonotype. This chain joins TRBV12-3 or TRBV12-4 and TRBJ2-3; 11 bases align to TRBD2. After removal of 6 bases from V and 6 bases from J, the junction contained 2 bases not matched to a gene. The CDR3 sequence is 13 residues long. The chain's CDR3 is CASRTSGADTQYF. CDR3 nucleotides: TGTGCCAGCAGGACTAGCGGGGCCGATACGCAGTATTTT.

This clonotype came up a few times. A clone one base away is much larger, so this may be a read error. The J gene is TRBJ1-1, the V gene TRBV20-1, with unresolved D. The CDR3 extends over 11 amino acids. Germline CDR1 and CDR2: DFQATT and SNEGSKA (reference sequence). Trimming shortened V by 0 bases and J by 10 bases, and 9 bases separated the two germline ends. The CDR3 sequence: CSARDQGLAFF. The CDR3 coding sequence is TGCAGTGCTAGAGATCAAGGGTTAGCTTTCTTT.

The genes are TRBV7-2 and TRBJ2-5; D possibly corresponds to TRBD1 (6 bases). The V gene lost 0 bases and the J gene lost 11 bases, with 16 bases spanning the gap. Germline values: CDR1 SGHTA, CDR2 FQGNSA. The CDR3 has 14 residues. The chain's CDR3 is CASSLAGVLRGQYF. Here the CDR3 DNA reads TGTGCCAGCAGCTTAGCGGGGGTTCTCAGGGGTCAGTACTTC.

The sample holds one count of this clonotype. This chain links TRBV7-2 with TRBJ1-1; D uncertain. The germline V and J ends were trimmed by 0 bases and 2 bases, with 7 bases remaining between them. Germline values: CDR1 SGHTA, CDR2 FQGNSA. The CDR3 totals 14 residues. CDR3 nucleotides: TGTGCCAGCAGCTTAGCCCAGACTAACACTGAAGCTTTCTTT. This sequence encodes CASSLAQTNTEAFF. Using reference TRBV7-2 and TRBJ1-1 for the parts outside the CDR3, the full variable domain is GAGVSQSPSNKVTEKGKDVELRCDPISGHTALYWYRQSLGQGLEFLIYFQGNSAPDKSGLPSDRFSAERTGGSVSTLTIQRTQQEDSAVYLCASSLAQTNTEAFFGQGTRLTVV.

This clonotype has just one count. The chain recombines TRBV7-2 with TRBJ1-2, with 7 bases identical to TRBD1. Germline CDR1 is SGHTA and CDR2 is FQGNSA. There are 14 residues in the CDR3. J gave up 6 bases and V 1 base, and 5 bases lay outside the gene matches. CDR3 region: CASSLGGQSHGYTF. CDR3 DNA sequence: TGTGCCAGCAGCTTAGGGGGACAGTCCCATGGCTACACCTTC. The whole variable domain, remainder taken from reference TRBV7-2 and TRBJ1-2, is GAGVSQSPSNKVTEKGKDVELRCDPISGHTALYWYRQSLGQGLEFLIYFQGNSAPDKSGLPSDRFSAERTGGSVSTLTIQRTQQEDSAVYLCASSLGGQSHGYTFGSGTRLTVV.

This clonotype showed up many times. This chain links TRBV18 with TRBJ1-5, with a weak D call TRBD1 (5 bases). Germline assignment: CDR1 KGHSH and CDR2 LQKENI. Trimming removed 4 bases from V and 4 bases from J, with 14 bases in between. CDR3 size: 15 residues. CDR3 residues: CASSLNGARNQPQHF. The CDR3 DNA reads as TGTGCCAGCTCACTTAACGGGGCGAGGAATCAGCCCCAGCATTTT.

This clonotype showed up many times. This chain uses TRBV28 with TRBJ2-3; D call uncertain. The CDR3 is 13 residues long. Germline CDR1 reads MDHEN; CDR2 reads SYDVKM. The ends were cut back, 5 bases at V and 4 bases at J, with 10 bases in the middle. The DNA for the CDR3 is TGTGCCAGCAGTCTGGGGTTCGCAGATACGCAGTATTTT. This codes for CASSLGFADTQYF.

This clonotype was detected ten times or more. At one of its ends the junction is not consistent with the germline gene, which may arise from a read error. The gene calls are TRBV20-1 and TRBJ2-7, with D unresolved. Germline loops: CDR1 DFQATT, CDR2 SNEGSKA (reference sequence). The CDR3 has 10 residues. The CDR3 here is CSATSNEQYF. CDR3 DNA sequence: TGCAGTGCTACCTCCAACGAGCAGTACTTC.

The CDR3 reads CASSDWTSGSSLFF. DNA for the CDR3: TGTGCCAGCAGTGACTGGACTAGCGGGAGTTCGTTGTTCTTC. The chain employs TRBV27 and TRBJ2-1, with 13 bases aligning to TRBD2. The germline CDR1 and CDR2 sequences are MNHEY and SMNVEV (reference sequence). This CDR3 has 14 amino acids. J lost 15 bases, V lost 5 bases, and 10 bases had no gene match.

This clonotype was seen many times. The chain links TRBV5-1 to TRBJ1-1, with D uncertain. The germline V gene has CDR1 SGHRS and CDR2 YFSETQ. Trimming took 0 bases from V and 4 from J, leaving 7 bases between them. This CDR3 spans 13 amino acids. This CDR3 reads CASSLDGITEAFF. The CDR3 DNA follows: TGCGCCAGCAGCTTGGATGGGATCACTGAAGCTTTCTTT.

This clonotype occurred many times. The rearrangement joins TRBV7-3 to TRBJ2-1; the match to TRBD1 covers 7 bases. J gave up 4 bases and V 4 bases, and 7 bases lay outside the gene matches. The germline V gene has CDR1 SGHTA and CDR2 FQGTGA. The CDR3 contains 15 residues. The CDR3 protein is CASSSPGTEYNEQFF. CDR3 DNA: TGTGCCAGCAGCTCCCCCGGGACAGAGTACAATGAGCAGTTCTTC.

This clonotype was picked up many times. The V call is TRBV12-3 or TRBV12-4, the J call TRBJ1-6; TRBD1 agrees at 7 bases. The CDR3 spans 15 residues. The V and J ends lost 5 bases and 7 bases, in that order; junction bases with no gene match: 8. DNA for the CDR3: TGTGCCAGCAGTCCCAGACAGGGACCAAATTCACCCCTCCACTTT. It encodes CASSPRQGPNSPLHF.

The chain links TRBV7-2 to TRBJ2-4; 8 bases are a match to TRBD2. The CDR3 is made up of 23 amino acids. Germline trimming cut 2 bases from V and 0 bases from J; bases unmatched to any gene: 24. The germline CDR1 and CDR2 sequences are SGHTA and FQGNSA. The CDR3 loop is CASSLLIRPTLIAGMVAKNIQYF. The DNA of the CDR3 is TGTGCCAGCAGCTTACTTATACGACCTACACTAATAGCGGGAATGGTAGCCAAAAACATTCAGTACTTC.

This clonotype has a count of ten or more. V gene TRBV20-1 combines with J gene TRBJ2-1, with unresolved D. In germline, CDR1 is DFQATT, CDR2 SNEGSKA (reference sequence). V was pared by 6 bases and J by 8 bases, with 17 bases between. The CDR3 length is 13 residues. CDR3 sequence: CSAIAEKGDEQFF. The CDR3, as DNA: TGCAGTGCAATTGCGGAAAAAGGCGATGAGCAGTTCTTC.

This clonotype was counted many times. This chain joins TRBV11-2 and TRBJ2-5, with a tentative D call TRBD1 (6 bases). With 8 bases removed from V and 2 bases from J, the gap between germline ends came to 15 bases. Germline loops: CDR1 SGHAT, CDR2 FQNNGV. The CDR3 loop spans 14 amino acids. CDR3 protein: CASGSGHSQETQYF. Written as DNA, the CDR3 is TGTGCCAGCGGGTCGGGACATTCACAAGAGACCCAGTACTTC.

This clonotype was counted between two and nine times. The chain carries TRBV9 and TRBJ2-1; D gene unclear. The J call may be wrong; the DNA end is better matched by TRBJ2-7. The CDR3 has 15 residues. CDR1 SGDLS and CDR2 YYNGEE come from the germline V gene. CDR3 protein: CASSGPQEFSNEQYF. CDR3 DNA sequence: TGTGCCAGCAGCGGACCCCAGGAGTTTTCCAATGAGCAGTACTTC.

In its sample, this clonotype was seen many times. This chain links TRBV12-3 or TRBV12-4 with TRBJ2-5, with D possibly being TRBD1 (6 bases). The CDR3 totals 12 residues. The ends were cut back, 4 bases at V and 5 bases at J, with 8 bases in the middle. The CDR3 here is CASSSGVETQYF. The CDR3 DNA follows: TGTGCCAGCAGTTCAGGGGTTGAGACCCAGTACTTC.

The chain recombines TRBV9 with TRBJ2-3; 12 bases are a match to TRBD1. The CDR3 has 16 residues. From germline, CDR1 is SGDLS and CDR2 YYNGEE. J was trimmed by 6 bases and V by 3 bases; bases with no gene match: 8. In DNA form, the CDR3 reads TGTGCCAGCAGCGGGGGACAGGGGGCAAGGTTGGATACGCAGTATTTT. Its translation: CASSGGQGARLDTQYF.

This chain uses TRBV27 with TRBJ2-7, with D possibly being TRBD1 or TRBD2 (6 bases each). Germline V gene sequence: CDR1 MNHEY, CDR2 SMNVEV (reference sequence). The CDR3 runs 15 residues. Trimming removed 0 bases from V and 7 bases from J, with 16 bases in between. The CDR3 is CASSLSERATGEQYF. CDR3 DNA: TGTGCCAGCAGTTTATCGGAGCGGGCCACAGGGGAGCAGTACTTC.

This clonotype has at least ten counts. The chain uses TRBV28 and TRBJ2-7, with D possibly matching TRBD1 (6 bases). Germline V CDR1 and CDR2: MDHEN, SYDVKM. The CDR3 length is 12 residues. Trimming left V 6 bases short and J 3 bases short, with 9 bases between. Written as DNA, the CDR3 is TGTGCCAGCAGCACAGGGATCTACGAGCAGTACGTC. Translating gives CASSTGIYEQYV.